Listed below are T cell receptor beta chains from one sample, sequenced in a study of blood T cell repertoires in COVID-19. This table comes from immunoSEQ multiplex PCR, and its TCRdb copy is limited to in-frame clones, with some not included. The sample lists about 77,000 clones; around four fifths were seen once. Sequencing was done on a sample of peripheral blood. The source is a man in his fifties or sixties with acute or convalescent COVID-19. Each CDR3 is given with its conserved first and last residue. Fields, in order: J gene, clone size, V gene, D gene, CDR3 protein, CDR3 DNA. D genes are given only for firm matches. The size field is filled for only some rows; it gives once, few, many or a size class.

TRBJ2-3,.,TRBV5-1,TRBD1,CASKPGTGEADTQYF,TGCGCCAGCAAGCCCGGGACAGGAGAGGCAGATACGCAGTATTTT
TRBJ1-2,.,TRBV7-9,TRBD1,CASSPQGVDGYTF,TGTGCCAGCAGCCCACAGGGGGTGGACGGCTACACCTTC
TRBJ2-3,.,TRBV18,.,CASSPNLSTDTQYF,TGTGCCAGCTCACCAAATCTTAGCACAGATACGCAGTATTTT
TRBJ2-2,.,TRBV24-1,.,CATLGQSDTGELFF,TGTGCCACCTTGGGACAAAGCGACACCGGGGAGCTGTTTTTT
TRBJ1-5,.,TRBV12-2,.,CASRPGRRNQPQHF,TGTGCAAGTCGCCCTGGACGGAGGAATCAGCCCCAGCATTTT
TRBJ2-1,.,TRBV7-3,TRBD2,CASSLNGGTNNEQFF,TGTGCCAGCAGCTTAAACGGGGGGACCAACAATGAGCAGTTCTTC
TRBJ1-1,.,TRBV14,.,CASSLKIWQGGYGAFF,TGTGCCAGCAGCCTTAAGATATGGCAGGGAGGATACGGAGCTTTCTTT
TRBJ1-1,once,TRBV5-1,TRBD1,CASSGLQGFTEAFF,TGCGCCAGCAGCGGGCTACAGGGGTTTACTGAAGCTTTCTTT
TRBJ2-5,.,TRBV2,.,CASSEADRSETQYF,TGTGCCAGCAGTGAAGCGGACAGATCGGAGACCCAGTACTTC
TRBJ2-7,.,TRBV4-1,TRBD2,CASSPGLADSYEQYF,TGCGCCAGCAGCCCGGGACTAGCGGACTCCTACGAGCAGTACTTC
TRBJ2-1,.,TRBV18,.,CASSPGGPGTQDNEQFF,TGTGCCAGCTCACCGGGGGGGCCCGGGACACAAGACAATGAGCAGTTCTTC
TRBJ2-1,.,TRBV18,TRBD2,CASSLAGIEQFF,TGTGCCAGCTCCCTAGCGGGAATTGAGCAGTTCTTC
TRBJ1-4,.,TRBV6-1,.,CASSEALRVFEKLFF,TGTGCCAGCAGTGAAGCGCTCCGGGTCTTTGAAAAACTGTTTTTT
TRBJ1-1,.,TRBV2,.,CASSDGGSTEAFF,TGTGCCAGCAGTGACGGGGGAAGCACTGAAGCTTTCTTT
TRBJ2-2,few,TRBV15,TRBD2,CATSRGLATNTGELFF,TGTGCCACCAGCAGAGGACTAGCGACAAACACCGGGGAGCTGTTTTTT
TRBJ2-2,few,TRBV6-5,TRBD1,CASRANRGPGELFF,TGTGCCAGCAGGGCCAACAGGGGCCCCGGGGAGCTGTTTTTT
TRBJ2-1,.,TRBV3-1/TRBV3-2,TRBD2,CASSQDWTSGRSKQFF,TGTGCCAGCAGCCAAGATTGGACTAGCGGGAGGTCTAAGCAGTTCTTC
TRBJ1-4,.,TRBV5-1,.,CASSSAAGTTNEKLFF,TGCGCCAGCAGCTCCGCCGCGGGAACAACTAATGAAAAACTGTTTTTT
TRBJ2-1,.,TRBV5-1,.,CASSLVGHRANEQFF,TGCGCCAGCAGCTTGGTTGGTCACAGGGCCAATGAGCAGTTCTTC
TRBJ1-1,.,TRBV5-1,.,CASSSHTGEGKGSFF,TGCGCCAGCAGCTCCCACACCGGGGAAGGAAAGGGCTCATTCTTT
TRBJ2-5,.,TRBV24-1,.,CATSDRDGQETQYF,TGTGCCACCAGTGACCGGGATGGTCAAGAGACCCAGTACTTC